A selection of T cell receptor beta chains follows, all from one sample in a study of shared clonotypes between healthy human individuals. The data were produced by immunoSEQ multiplex PCR, yet TCRdb's version contains in-frame clones alone and is incomplete. This table holds around 700,000 clones, just over 90% found once. The sample taken for sequencing was naive CD8+ T cells sorted from blood. The receptors originated from a man aged 25-40 years in good health. Each CDR3 is given with its conserved first and last residue. D genes are given only for firm matches. Part of the rows lack a size; the others show once, few, many or a class for expanded clones.

clone size | J gene | D gene | V gene | CDR3 DNA | CDR3 protein
. | TRBJ1-1 | TRBD1 | TRBV7-9 | TGTGCCAGCAGCCGAGGACAGGATGAAGCTTTCTTT | CASSRGQDEAFF
. | TRBJ2-7 | . | TRBV7-9 | TGTGCCAGCAGCGGACGGGATTACTCCTACGAGCAGTACTTC | CASSGRDYSYEQYF
once | TRBJ1-3 | . | TRBV28 | TGTGCCAGCAAGTCAGGCCGGCGGGGCACCATATATTTT | CASKSGRRGTIYF
once | TRBJ2-1 | TRBD2 | TRBV7-8 | TGTGCCAGCAGCTTAGGAAAGACTAGCGGGAATCGGAATGAGCAGTTCTTC | CASSLGKTSGNRNEQFF
. | TRBJ2-2 | TRBD2 | TRBV10-1 | TGCGCCAGCAGTGAGGAGGGTAGCGGGAGCGGGGAGCTGTTTTTT | CASSEEGSGSGELFF
few | TRBJ2-1 | TRBD1 | TRBV15 | TGTGCCACCAGCACCCAGGGGGTACACAATGAGCAGTTCTTC | CATSTQGVHNEQFF
. | TRBJ2-7 | TRBD2 | TRBV7-9 | TGTGCCAGCAGCTGGACTAGCGGGCGGAGCTCCTACGAGCAGTACTTC | CASSWTSGRSSYEQYF
. | TRBJ2-2 | TRBD2 | TRBV6-5 | TGTGCCAGCAGTTTCTCCAGCGGGAGCGGAACCGGGGAGCTGTTTTTT | CASSFSSGSGTGELFF
. | TRBJ2-2 | . | TRBV9 | TGTGCCACCGAGGGGAGAACCGGGGAGCTGTTTTTT | CATEGRTGELFF
. | TRBJ1-1 | . | TRBV4-1 | TGCGCCAGCAGCCAAGTAAGGGCAGGTGAAGCTTTCTTT | CASSQVRAGEAFF
. | TRBJ2-7 | . | TRBV6-5 | TGTGCCAGCAGTTACTCGAGCCGGTACGAGCAGTACTTC | CASSYSSRYEQYF
. | TRBJ2-7 | TRBD2 | TRBV18 | TGTGCCAGCTCACCACAAAGGTCGCCGGGACTAGCGGGAGAGTGGCAGTACTTC | CASSPQRSPGLAGEWQYF
. | TRBJ2-7 | TRBD1 | TRBV28 | TGTGCCAGCAGTATCTACAGGGGCGGCGAGCAGTACTTC | CASSIYRGGEQYF
. | TRBJ2-7 | . | TRBV7-9 | TGTGCCAGCAGCCCTACCGTAAGGCAGGGTAATCACGAGCAGTACTTC | CASSPTVRQGNHEQYF
. | TRBJ1-2 | . | TRBV7-2 | TGTGCCAGCAGCGCGTCTGGGGAGAACTATGGCTACACCTTC | CASSASGENYGYTF
. | TRBJ2-7 | TRBD1 | TRBV19 | TGTGCCAGTAGCCTTTGGACAGGGCCGGGCACCTACGAGCAGTACTTC | CASSLWTGPGTYEQYF
. | TRBJ2-5 | . | TRBV7-4 | TGTGCCAGCAGCTTAGAGGGCCAGAGAAGAGAATTCCAGTACTTC | CASSLEGQRREFQYF
. | TRBJ2-4 | . | TRBV14 | TGTGCCAGCAGCCAAGCCGGGACCGATCAGTACTTC | CASSQAGTDQYF
. | TRBJ2-2 | TRBD2 | TRBV7-9 | TGTGCCAGCAGCAAAACTAGCGGGAGGAGCTCCGGGGAGCTGTTTTTT | CASSKTSGRSSGELFF
. | TRBJ2-1 | TRBD2 | TRBV29-1 | TGCAGCGTTGAAGATTCCGTAGGGCCGAGGGATGGCGGGAGGGGGTACAATGAGCAGTTCTTC | CSVEDSVGPRDGGRGYNEQFF
. | TRBJ1-4 | . | TRBV27 | TGTGCCAGCAGTCGAGGGTCGACTAATGAAAAACTGTTTTTT | CASSRGSTNEKLFF
. | TRBJ2-1 | TRBD1 | TRBV27 | TGTGCCAGCAGTTTTGGACAGGGCCACAATGAGCAGTTCTTC | CASSFGQGHNEQFF
. | TRBJ2-7 | . | TRBV6-5 | TGTGCCAGCAGTTCCCGGGAAAACTACGAGCAGTACTTC | CASSSRENYEQYF
once | TRBJ2-3 | TRBD1 | TRBV19 | TGTGCCAGTAGTATAGTGCAGGGGGCCACAGATACGCAGTATTTT | CASSIVQGATDTQYF